The TCR beta chain described here comes from a study of tumor and adjacent non-tumor tissue in lung cancer. The wider study: Patients comprised about a dozen adenocarcinoma, a couple of squamous cell carcinoma and 1 small cell lung cancer.

No cell sorting was done before RNA was extracted from the tissue. At least ten counts were recorded for this clonotype. Its antigen is undetermined. Trimming cost V 6 bases and J 9 bases; bases outside gene matches: 7. CDR1 is MNHNY, CDR2 SVGAGI, per germline (reference sequence). The CDR3 loop spans 12 amino acids. General observations from the study: Patients with more diverse tumor TCRs had worse survival. Tumor tissue had significantly higher TCR diversity than normal lung.

Three rounds of nested PCR, following a modified ARM-PCR protocol, produced the TCRbeta library. TCRdb re-called the multiplex PCR reads through MiXCR, storing one row per CDR3 protein. The data show 120,000 or so distinct CDR3 sequences, roughly 64% seen once. The clonotype was recovered from a man aged 30 to 45 with non-small cell lung cancer. V gene TRBV6-6 combines with J gene TRBJ1-1; 7 bases map to TRBD1. The sequenced sample consisted of lung tumor tissue. CDR3 protein: CASRRQGQQAFF. The CDR3 DNA follows: TGTGCCAGCAGACGACAGGGACAGCAAGCTTTCTTT.